The count of the clone carrying this TCR beta chain is one. The data belong to a study of T cells in localized non-small cell lung cancer. Germline CDR1 is SGDLS and CDR2 is YYNGEE. This CDR3 comprises 14 residues. V was clipped by 3 bases and J by 7 bases; unmatched bases: 7. The assay was immunoSEQ multiplex PCR, and TCRdb's table has in-frame clones only and misses some. The sample holds roughly 70,000 clones, 86% seen once. The V gene is TRBV9, the J gene TRBJ1-2; 9 bases are a match to TRBD1. The TCR originated in a male donor older than 55 with stage III squamous cell lung carcinoma. Specimen: peripheral blood, collected before any cancer treatment. The CDR3: CASSAGDRERGYTF. The DNA of the CDR3 is TGTGCCAGCAGCGCTGGGGACAGGGAACGTGGCTACACCTTC.